The 11 T cell receptor beta chains below come from one sample, sequenced in a study of patients and donors after allogeneic stem cell transplantation. From the RT-PCR reads, TCRdb called clonotypes with MiXCR, one entry per CDR3 protein. Here the sample spans about 160,000 distinct CDR3 sequences, about 29% being singletons. Sequenced sample: blood, either unsorted or a sorted T cell fraction (not recorded which). Receptors were obtained from a human donor who was either an allogeneic HSCT recipient or a stem cell or donor lymphocyte infusion donor (not recorded which). It is not recorded whose cells these are; they may come from a transplant donor.

The rearrangement uses TRBV3-1 and TRBJ1-2; D uncertain. The CDR3 runs 14 residues. Germline V gene sequence: CDR1 LGHDT, CDR2 YNNKEL (reference sequence). Trimming took off 5 bases at V and 4 bases at J, with 14 bases between the two ends. For the CDR3, the DNA is TGTGCCAGCAGCTCCGGACCGATAAGCTATGGCTACACCTTC. Protein sequence: CASSSGPISYGYTF.

This clonotype turned up a few times. The CDR3 DNA reads as TGTGCCAGCAGCTCCATCCAGCTCACTGAAGCTTTCTTT. Its translation is CASSSIQLTEAFF. The chain joins TRBV7-6 to TRBJ1-1; no definite D call. This CDR3 has 13 amino acids. The ends were cut back, 4 bases at V and 4 bases at J, with 10 bases in the middle. Per the germline V gene, CDR1 is SGHVS and CDR2 is FNYEAQ. Using reference TRBV7-6 and TRBJ1-1 for the parts outside the CDR3, the full variable domain is GAGVSQSPRYKVTKRGQDVALRCDPISGHVSLYWYRQALGQGPEFLTYFNYEAQQDKSGLPNDRFSAERPEGSISTLTIQRTEQRDSAMYRCASSSIQLTEAFFGQGTRLTVV.

V and J are TRBV7-8 and TRBJ2-2; 8 bases match TRBD1. Germline CDR1 reads SGHVS; CDR2 reads FQNEAQ. The CDR3 contains 18 residues. Trimming took 3 bases from V and 0 from J; bases not matched to a gene: 9. The CDR3 loop is CASSLTFDRGANTGELFF. Written as DNA, the CDR3 is TGTGCCAGCAGCTTGACCTTCGACAGGGGCGCGAACACCGGGGAGCTGTTTTTT.

This clonotype was seen more than once but under ten times. The chain has TRBV3-1 and TRBJ2-1; D unclear. V was trimmed by 4 bases and J by 0 bases, leaving 7 bases between them. The CDR3 contains 14 residues. Looked up from germline, CDR1 is LGHDT and CDR2 is YNNKEL (reference sequence). The CDR3 protein is CASSPRHSYNEQFF. CDR3 nucleotides: TGTGCCAGCAGCCCCCGGCACTCCTACAATGAGCAGTTCTTC.

The V gene is TRBV25-1, the J gene TRBJ1-2, with D perhaps TRBD1 (5 bases). The CDR3 spans 11 residues. Germline-derived CDR1 and CDR2 are MGHDK and SYGVNS. The germline V and J ends were trimmed by 5 bases and 8 bases, with 9 bases remaining between them. The CDR3 is CASSFGGGYTF. The CDR3 DNA is TGTGCCAGCAGTTTTGGGGGAGGCTACACCTTC.

This chain links TRBV10-3 with TRBJ2-7; TRBD1 matches at 8 bases. The CDR3 has 11 residues. V gave up 9 bases and J gave up 5 bases; unmatched junction bases: 3. CDR1 is ENHRY, CDR2 SYGVKD, per germline. As DNA, the CDR3 is TGTGCCATAGGACAGGGTGACGAGCAGTACTTC. It is translated as CAIGQGDEQYF.

V usage is TRBV30 and J usage is TRBJ1-1; D is ambiguous. This CDR3 is built from 11 residues. CDR1 is GTSNPN and CDR2 is SVGIG in the germline V gene (reference sequence). Trimming left V 3 bases short and J 6 bases short, with 8 bases between. The chain's CDR3 is CAWRRSPEAFF. The CDR3 region has the DNA TGTGCCTGGAGGCGGAGTCCTGAAGCTTTCTTT.

In this sample, this clonotype turned up a few times. The chain employs TRBV27 and TRBJ1-1; TRBD1 aligns across 7 bases. Germline CDR1 and CDR2: MNHEY and SMNVEV (reference sequence). V was pared by 6 bases and J by 4 bases, with 8 bases of the junction left unmatched. The CDR3 is 14 amino acids. CDR3 DNA: TGTGCCAGCAGCACACAGGGGTTAGGCACTGAAGCTTTCTTT. This encodes CASSTQGLGTEAFF.

The V gene is TRBV5-1, the J gene TRBJ2-1; 8 bases agree with TRBD2. The V segment lost 0 bases and the J segment 9 bases; nucleotides outside the gene matches: 8. Germline values: CDR1 SGHRS, CDR2 YFSETQ. This CDR3 contains 15 residues. For the CDR3, the DNA is TGCGCCAGCAGCTTGGTAGGACTAGCTTCGGGTGAGCAGTTCTTC. This translates into CASSLVGLASGEQFF.

There are a few counts of this clonotype. V usage is TRBV20-1 and J usage is TRBJ2-1, with 15 positions matching TRBD2. There are 13 residues in the CDR3. Germline trimming cut 3 bases from V and 12 bases from J; bases unmatched to any gene: 3. Germline CDR1 and CDR2: DFQATT and SNEGSKA (reference sequence). The CDR3 loop reads CSASGLAGGLQFF. CDR3 sequence (DNA): TGCAGTGCTAGCGGACTAGCGGGAGGGCTGCAGTTCTTC.

This clonotype has a handful of counts. This chain joins TRBV12-3 or TRBV12-4 and TRBJ2-1; 7 nucleotides agree with TRBD2. There are 11 residues in the CDR3. V shed 5 bases and J 12 bases; nucleotides not matched to a gene: 4. Written as DNA, the CDR3 is TGTGCCAGCAGTCGGGGGGATAGGCAGTTCTTC. This translates into CASSRGDRQFF.